The next 13 T cell receptor beta chains were all read from a single sample in a study of post-analysis software for immune sequencing data. General observations from the study: In patients, TRBV5-6, TRBV5-1 and TRBV20-1 belonged to several TRBV segments found more frequently than in controls.

Their recognized antigens are unknown. Every TCR beta cDNA library bore unique molecular identifiers. TCRdb passed the PCR reads through MiXCR, listing each CDR3 protein once. The sample shows 170,000 or so distinct CDR3 sequences, approximately 31% of them seen only once. The sequenced sample consisted of blood. The receptor source for this set is a girl between 10 and 17 years old with multiple sclerosis.

In this sample, this clonotype turned up a few times. The chain uses TRBV5-1 and TRBJ1-1; D remains unclear. The V end lost 0 bases, the J end lost 1 base, and 4 bases lay between the germline ends. This CDR3 comprises 13 residues. Germline V gene lookup returns CDR1 SGHRS and CDR2 YFSETQ. For the CDR3, the DNA is TGCGCCAGCAGCTTGGAGGCGAACACTGAAGCTTTCTTT. This codes for CASSLEANTEAFF.

The sample holds a few counts of this clonotype. V usage is TRBV29-1 and J usage is TRBJ1-1, with D unresolved. The CDR3 has 12 residues. The V gene lost 0 bases and the J gene lost 4 bases, with 6 bases spanning the gap. Germline V lookup: CDR1 SQVTM, CDR2 ANQGSEA. The CDR3 nucleotides read TGCAGCGTTGAAGAGGTGGGCACTGAAGCTTTCTTT. This translates into CSVEEVGTEAFF. Filled out from reference TRBV29-1 and TRBJ1-1, the complete variable domain reads SAVISQKPSRDICQRGTSLTIQCQVDSQVTMMFWYRQQPGQSLTLIATANQGSEATYESGFVIDKFPISRPNLTFSTLTVSNMSPEDSSIYLCSVEEVGTEAFFGQGTRLTVV.

There are a few counts of this clonotype. This chain uses TRBV11-3 with TRBJ1-1; D might be TRBD1 (6 bases). Germline V gene data show CDR1 as SGHNT and CDR2 as YENEEA. With 0 bases removed from V and 4 bases from J, the gap between germline ends came to 9 bases. CDR3 length equals 14 residues. CDR3 bases: TGTGCCAGCAGCTTAGACCTGGACAGCACTGAAGCTTTCTTT. Residues: CASSLDLDSTEAFF.

This clonotype has only a few counts. The rearrangement joins TRBV6-5 to TRBJ1-1; D call uncertain. Germline CDR1 is MNHEY and CDR2 is SVGAGI. The CDR3 contains 18 residues. V lost 2 bases and J 0 bases, leaving 19 bases between the germline ends. CDR3 in DNA: TGTGCCAGCAGTTACCCACCAGTCGGACGACCTTTGAACACTGAAGCTTTCTTT. It yields the protein CASSYPPVGRPLNTEAFF.

In this sample, this clonotype turned up many times. The chain employs TRBV29-1 and TRBJ1-1, with D tentatively TRBD1 (6 bases). Germline loops: CDR1 SQVTM, CDR2 ANQGSEA. CDR3 size: 10 residues. The germline V and J ends were trimmed by 6 bases and 10 bases, with 12 bases remaining between them. CDR3 sequence: CSVSWDTAFF. CDR3 nucleotide sequence: TGCAGCGTATCTTGGGACACAGCTTTCTTT.

This clonotype was observed a few times. V usage is TRBV21-1 and J usage is TRBJ1-1; the table's D gene call, TRBD1, was not cross checked with the DNA. TRBV21-1 is tagged as a pseudogene. This CDR3 spans 14 amino acids. The CDR3 DNA reads as TGTGCCAGCAGCTTGCGACAGGAGGGGACTGAAGCTTTCTTT. This gives the protein CASSLRQEGTEAFF.

CDR3 region: CASSQDRSGTAYTEAFF. The DNA for the CDR3 is TGCGCCAGCAGCCAAGACCGATCCGGGACGGCCTACACTGAAGCTTTCTTT. The V call is TRBV4-1, the J call TRBJ1-1; D might be TRBD1 (5 bases). Between the trimmed V and J ends, which lost 0 bases and 3 bases, there was a span of 17 bases. The length of the CDR3 is 17 residues. Germline V gives CDR1 MGHRA, CDR2 YSYEKL.

This clonotype was observed many times. The chain carries TRBV7-2 and TRBJ2-7, with D hard to call. Trimming took 3 bases from V and 5 from J, leaving 8 bases between them. The germline V gene has CDR1 SGHTA and CDR2 FQGNSA. The CDR3 covers 12 residues. This CDR3 is CASSLVQHEQYF. The CDR3 region has the DNA TGTGCCAGCAGCTTGGTACAGCACGAGCAGTACTTC. The full variable domain, with the rest looked up from reference TRBV7-2 and TRBJ2-7, is GAGVSQSPSNKVTEKGKDVELRCDPISGHTALYWYRQSLGQGLEFLIYFQGNSAPDKSGLPSDRFSAERTGGSVSTLTIQRTQQEDSAVYLCASSLVQHEQYFGPGTRLTVT.

This clonotype has a count of ten or more. V and J are TRBV12-3 or TRBV12-4 and TRBJ2-5; D unresolved. CDR3 size: 13 residues. V lost 3 bases and J 3 bases, leaving 8 bases between the germline ends. The CDR3 coding sequence is TGTGCCAGCAGTTTTCCCGGAGAAGAGACCCAGTACTTC. This codes for CASSFPGEETQYF.

The DNA of the CDR3 is TGCGCCAGCAGCTTGGAGTCTGTAACCGCCGGGGAGCTGTTTTTT. Amino acids: CASSLESVTAGELFF. This rearrangement joins TRBV5-1 to TRBJ2-2, with D hard to call. Germline V gene sequence: CDR1 SGHRS, CDR2 YFSETQ. The CDR3 extends over 15 amino acids. V was clipped by 0 bases and J by 6 bases, with 12 bases between them. Combining the CDR3 with reference TRBV5-1 and TRBJ2-2 gives the whole variable domain KAGVTQTPRYLIKTRGQQVTLSCSPISGHRSVSWYQQTPGQGLQFLFEYFSETQRNKGNFPGRFSGRQFSNSRSEMNVSTLELGDSALYLCASSLESVTAGELFFGEGSRLTVL.

With respect to this clonotype: A much larger clonotype is one base distant, so this may be a read error. The chain recombines TRBV3-1 with TRBJ2-7; possible D gene TRBD1, 6 bases. V was cut by 11 bases and J by 0 bases, with 23 bases left in between. CDR3 length: 16 amino acids. Germline assignment: CDR1 LGHDT and CDR2 YNNKEL (reference sequence). In DNA, the CDR3 is TGTGCCGGCACCCCCAGACCTACAGGGAGCTCCTACGAGCAGTACTTC. This translates into CAGTPRPTGSSYEQYF.

Note on this clonotype: A much larger clone sits a single nucleotide away, making a read error possible. The chain employs TRBV20-1 and TRBJ1-2, with TRBD1 matching over 7 bases. The CDR3 covers 17 residues. The J segment lost 2 bases and the V segment lost 0 bases, leaving 12 bases of the junction unmatched. The germline CDR1 and CDR2 sequences are DFQATT and SNEGSKA (reference sequence). The CDR3 loop reads CSARDWGTANSNYGYTF. In DNA form, the CDR3 reads TGCAGTGCTAGAGATTGGGGGACAGCCAATTCCAACTATGGCTACACCTTC.

This clonotype was seen at least ten times. V gene TRBV29-1 combines with J gene TRBJ2-7; D unclear. The germline V gene has CDR1 SQVTM and CDR2 ANQGSEA. CDR3 length equals 11 residues. Trimming stripped 4 bases from V and 3 bases from J, with 7 bases between. In nucleotides, the CDR3 is TGCAGCGTTGTATGGGGCTACGAGCAGTACTTC. This codes for CSVVWGYEQYF.